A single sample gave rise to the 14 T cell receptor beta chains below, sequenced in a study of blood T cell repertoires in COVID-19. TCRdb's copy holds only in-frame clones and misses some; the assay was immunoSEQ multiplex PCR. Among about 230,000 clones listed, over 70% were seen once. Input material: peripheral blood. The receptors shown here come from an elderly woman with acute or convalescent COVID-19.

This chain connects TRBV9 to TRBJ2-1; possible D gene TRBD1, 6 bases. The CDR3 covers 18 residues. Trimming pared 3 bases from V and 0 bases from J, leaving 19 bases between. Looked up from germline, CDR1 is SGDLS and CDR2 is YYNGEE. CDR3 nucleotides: TGTGCCAGCAGCGGATCCGGGACACTCCCAAGCTCCTACAATGAGCAGTTCTTC. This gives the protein CASSGSGTLPSSYNEQFF.

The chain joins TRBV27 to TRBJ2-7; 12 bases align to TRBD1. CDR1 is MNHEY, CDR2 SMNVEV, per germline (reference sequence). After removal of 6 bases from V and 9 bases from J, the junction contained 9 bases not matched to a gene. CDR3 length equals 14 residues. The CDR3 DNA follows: TGTGCCAGCAGCGCCGGGACAGGGGGCGCTGGGCAGTACTTC. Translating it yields CASSAGTGGAGQYF.

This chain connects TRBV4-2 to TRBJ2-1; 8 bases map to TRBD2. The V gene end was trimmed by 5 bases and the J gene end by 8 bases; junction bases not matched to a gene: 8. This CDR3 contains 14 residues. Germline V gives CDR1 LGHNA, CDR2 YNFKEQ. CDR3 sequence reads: CASSSGLVGYEQFF. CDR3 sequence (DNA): TGTGCCAGCAGCTCGGGACTAGTTGGCTATGAGCAGTTCTTC.

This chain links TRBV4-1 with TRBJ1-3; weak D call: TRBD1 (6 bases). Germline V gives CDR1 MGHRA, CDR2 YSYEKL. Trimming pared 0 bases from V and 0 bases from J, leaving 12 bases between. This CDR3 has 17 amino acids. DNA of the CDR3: TGCGCCAGCAGCCAAGAACAGGGAGTTGCCTCTGGAAACACCATATATTTT. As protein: CASSQEQGVASGNTIYF.

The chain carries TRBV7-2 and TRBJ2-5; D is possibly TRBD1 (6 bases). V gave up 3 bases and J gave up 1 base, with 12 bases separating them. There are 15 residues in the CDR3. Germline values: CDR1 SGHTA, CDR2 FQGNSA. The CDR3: CASSFKGDAQETQYF. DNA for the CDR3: TGTGCCAGCAGCTTCAAGGGGGACGCCCAAGAGACCCAGTACTTC.

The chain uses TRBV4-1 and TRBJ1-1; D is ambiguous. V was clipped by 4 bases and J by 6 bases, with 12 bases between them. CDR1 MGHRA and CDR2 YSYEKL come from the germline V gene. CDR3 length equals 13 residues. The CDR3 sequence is CASSLNGVPEAFF. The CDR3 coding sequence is TGCGCCAGCAGCCTAAACGGGGTGCCTGAAGCTTTCTTT.

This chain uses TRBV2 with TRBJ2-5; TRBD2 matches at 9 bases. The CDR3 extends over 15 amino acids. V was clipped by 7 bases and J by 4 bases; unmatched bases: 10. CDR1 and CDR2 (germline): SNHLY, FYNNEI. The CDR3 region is CASTPRRGGGETQYF. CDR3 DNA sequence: TGTGCCAGCACTCCCCGGCGGGGGGGAGGAGAGACCCAGTACTTC.

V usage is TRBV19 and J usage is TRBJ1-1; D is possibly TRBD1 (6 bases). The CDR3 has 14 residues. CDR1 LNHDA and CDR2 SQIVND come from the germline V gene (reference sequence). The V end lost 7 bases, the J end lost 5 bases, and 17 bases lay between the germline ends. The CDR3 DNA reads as TGTGCCAGTACCTTACAGGGAGGGGAGACTGAAGCTTTCTTT. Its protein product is CASTLQGGETEAFF.

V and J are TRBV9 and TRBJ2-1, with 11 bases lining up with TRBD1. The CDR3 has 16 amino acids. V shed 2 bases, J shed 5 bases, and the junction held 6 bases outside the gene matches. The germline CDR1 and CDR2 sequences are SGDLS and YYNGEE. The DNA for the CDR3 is TGTGCCAGCAGCGTTCGCGGACAGGGGGCTCACAATGAGCAGTTCTTC. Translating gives CASSVRGQGAHNEQFF.

The CDR3 loop is CASRVPGVSNQPQHF. CDR3 DNA sequence: TGTGCCAGCAGGGTCCCAGGGGTTAGCAATCAGCCCCAGCATTTT. The chain links TRBV2 to TRBJ1-5; D is perhaps TRBD1 (6 bases). The germline V gene has CDR1 SNHLY and CDR2 FYNNEI. Trimming removed 6 bases at V and 0 bases at J, with 12 bases between. The CDR3 covers 15 residues.

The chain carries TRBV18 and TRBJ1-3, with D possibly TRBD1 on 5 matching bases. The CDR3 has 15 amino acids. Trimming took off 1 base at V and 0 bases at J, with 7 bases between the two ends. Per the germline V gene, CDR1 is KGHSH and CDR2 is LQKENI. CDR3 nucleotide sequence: TGTGCCAGCTCACCACGGACAAACTCTGGAAACACCATATATTTT. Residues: CASSPRTNSGNTIYF.

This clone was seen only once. This chain's CDR3 is CASSQRGTGDSPLHF. For the CDR3, the DNA is TGTGCCAGCAGTCAGAGGGGGACAGGGGATTCACCCCTCCACTTT. The chain employs TRBV7-8 and TRBJ1-6, with 10 nucleotides matching TRBD1. V dropped 6 bases and J dropped 8; count of bases not matched to a gene: 7. The CDR3 extends over 15 amino acids. Germline CDR1 SGHVS, CDR2 FQNEAQ.

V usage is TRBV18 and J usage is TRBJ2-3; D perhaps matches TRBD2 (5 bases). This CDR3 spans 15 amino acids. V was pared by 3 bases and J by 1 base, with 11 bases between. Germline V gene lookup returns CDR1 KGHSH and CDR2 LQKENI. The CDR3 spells CASSPRAGRTDTQYF. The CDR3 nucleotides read TGTGCCAGCTCACCTAGGGCGGGCCGCACAGATACGCAGTATTTT.

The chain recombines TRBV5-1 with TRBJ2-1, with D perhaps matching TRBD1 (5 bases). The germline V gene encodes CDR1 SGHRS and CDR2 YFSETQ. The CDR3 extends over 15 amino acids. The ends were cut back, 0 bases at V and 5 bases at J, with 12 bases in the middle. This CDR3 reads CASSLEGALNNEQFF. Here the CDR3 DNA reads TGCGCCAGCAGCTTGGAAGGGGCGTTAAACAATGAGCAGTTCTTC.